The rows below give T cell receptor beta chains drawn from one sample of a study of beta chain features in type 1 diabetes. The data were produced by immunoSEQ multiplex PCR, yet TCRdb's version contains in-frame clones alone and is incomplete. The repertoire holds 900,000 or so clones, 17% seen once, with 0.023% in the top ten. Specimen: naive CD4+ T cells from blood. The origin of the receptors is a woman aged 18-29 years in good health. CDR3s include the opening cysteine and the closing phenylalanine or tryptophan. The D gene is left open where the match is weak. Clone size is stated in some rows and not others, as once, few, many or a class when expanded.

j_gene	d_gene	abundance	v_gene	CDR3aa	CDR3nt
TRBJ1-2	TRBD1	few	TRBV6-5	CASSKDRGVYGYTF	TGTGCCAGCAGTAAGGACAGGGGCGTCTATGGCTACACCTTC
TRBJ2-7	TRBD1	.	TRBV28	CASNAPGTDLFYEQYF	TGTGCCAGCAACGCTCCAGGGACAGATCTATTCTACGAGCAGTACTTC
TRBJ2-1	.	.	TRBV27	CASSPQVFLTYNEQFF	TGTGCCAGCAGTCCTCAGGTCTTCCTAACCTACAATGAGCAGTTCTTC
TRBJ1-2	.	.	TRBV5-6	CASSLPGGFYGYTF	TGTGCCAGCAGCTTACCGGGAGGCTTCTATGGCTACACCTTC
TRBJ2-3	.	.	TRBV6-5	CASSFADTQYF	TGTGCCAGCAGTTTTGCAGATACGCAGTATTTT
TRBJ2-1	TRBD2	.	TRBV15	CATSTLTSGASNEQFF	TGTGCCACCAGCACCCTGACTAGCGGGGCGTCCAATGAGCAGTTCTTC
TRBJ2-7	.	few	TRBV7-3	CASSRNRVINEQYF	TGTGCCAGCAGCCGAAACAGGGTAATCAACGAGCAGTACTTC
TRBJ2-3	.	few	TRBV5-6	CASSLAGWDTDTQYF	TGTGCCAGCAGCTTGGCGGGGTGGGACACAGATACGCAGTATTTT
TRBJ2-5	TRBD1	few	TRBV6-6	CASRVTGGETQYF	TGTGCCAGCAGGGTCACAGGGGGCGAGACCCAGTACTTC
TRBJ1-6	TRBD1	few	TRBV4-2	CASSQVDRNSPLHF	TGTGCCAGCAGCCAAGTGGACAGGAATTCACCCCTCCACTTT
TRBJ1-4	.	.	TRBV27	CASSPRGLHEKLFF	TGTGCCAGCAGTCCTCGGGGATTACATGAAAAACTGTTTTTT
TRBJ2-1	.	few	TRBV18	CASSPPTIRRNEQFF	TGTGCCAGCTCACCCCCGACCATTAGACGCAATGAGCAGTTCTTC
TRBJ1-2	TRBD1	few	TRBV7-6	CASSPGQSYGYTF	TGTGCCAGCAGCCCGGGACAGAGCTATGGCTACACCTTC
TRBJ1-2	.	.	TRBV18	CASSPRGYGYTF	TGTGCCAGCTCACCCCGCGGCTATGGCTACACCTTC